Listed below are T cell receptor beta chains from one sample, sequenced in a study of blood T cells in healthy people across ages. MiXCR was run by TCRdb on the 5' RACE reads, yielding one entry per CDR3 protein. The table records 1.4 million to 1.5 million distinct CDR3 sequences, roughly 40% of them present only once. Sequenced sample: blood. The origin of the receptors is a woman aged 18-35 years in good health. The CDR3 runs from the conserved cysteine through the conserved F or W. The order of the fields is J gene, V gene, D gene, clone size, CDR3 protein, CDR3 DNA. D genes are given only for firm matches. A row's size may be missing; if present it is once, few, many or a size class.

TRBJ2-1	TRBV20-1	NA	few	CSASDTGTTNSYNEQFF	TGCAGTGCTAGCGACACAGGGACTACGAACTCCTACAATGAGCAGTTCTTC
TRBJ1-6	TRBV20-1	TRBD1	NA	CSARALGQGDTSPLHF	TGCAGTGCTAGAGCTCTCGGACAGGGGGACACTTCACCCCTCCACTTT
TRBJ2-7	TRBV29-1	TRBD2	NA	CSVSGTSVSYEQYF	TGCAGCGTCTCCGGGACTAGCGTTTCCTACGAGCAGTACTTC
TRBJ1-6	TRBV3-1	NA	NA	CASSVGLPGDSPLHF	TGTGCCAGCAGCGTCGGACTCCCCGGCGATTCACCCCTCCACTTT
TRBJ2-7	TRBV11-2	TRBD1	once	CASSSPGQKGSYEQYF	TGTGCCAGCAGCTCACCGGGACAGAAGGGGTCCTACGAGCAGTACTTC
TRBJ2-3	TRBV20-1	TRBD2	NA	CSARIKREGADTQYF	TGCAGTGCTAGAATTAAGCGGGAGGGGGCAGATACGCAGTATTTT
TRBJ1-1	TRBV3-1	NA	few	CASSQGTNWEAFF	TGTGCCAGCAGCCAAGGAACAAACTGGGAAGCTTTCTTT
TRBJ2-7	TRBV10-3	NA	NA	CAIRSFGGGEQYF	TGTGCCATCCGATCGTTCGGGGGTGGGGAGCAGTACTTC
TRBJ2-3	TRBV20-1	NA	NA	CSARGGATDTQYF	TGCAGTGCTAGAGGTGGGGCCACAGATACGCAGTATTTT
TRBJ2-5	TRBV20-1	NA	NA	CSASDLPWQYF	TGCAGTGCTAGTGACCTCCCATGGCAGTACTTC
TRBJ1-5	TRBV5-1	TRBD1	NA	CASSVGTGNYQPQHF	TGCGCCAGCAGCGTCGGGACAGGGAATTATCAGCCCCAGCATTTT
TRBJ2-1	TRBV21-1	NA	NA	CASSKTRAGVRYNEQFF	TGTGCCAGCAGCAAGACCCGAGCGGGGGTAAGGTACAATGAGCAGTTCTTC
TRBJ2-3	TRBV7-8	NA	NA	CASSLESGTTRTDTQYF	TGTGCCAGCAGCTTGGAGTCGGGGACGACCCGCACAGATACGCAGTATTTT